A single sample gave rise to the 15 T cell receptor beta chains below, sequenced in a study of cytomegalovirus exposure and HLA in healthy donors. Primers included in the PCR were 60 Vbeta and 13 Jbeta primers. The assay was immunoSEQ multiplex PCR, and TCRdb's table has in-frame clones only and misses some. Counted here are more than 95,000 clones, roughly 74% occurring once; the ten biggest clones make up under 3%. The source material was PBMCs. All receptors come from a female donor in good health and CMV-seropositive.

This clone was counted at least ten times. The chain uses TRBV4-3 and TRBJ2-6; tentative D call: TRBD1 (6 bases). V was clipped by 0 bases and J by 0 bases, with 9 bases between them. The CDR3 has 17 amino acids. Germline assignment: CDR1 LGHNA and CDR2 YSLEER. Written as DNA, the CDR3 is TGCGCCAGCAGCCAAGATGGGGGCAACTCTGGGGCCAACGTCCTGACTTTC. It encodes CASSQDGGNSGANVLTF.

This clone has more than one count but fewer than ten. CDR3 sequence reads: CASSQDRGRNYGYTF. In DNA, the CDR3 is TGCGCCAGCAGCCAGGACAGGGGTCGGAACTATGGCTACACCTTC. This chain connects TRBV4-1 to TRBJ1-2; 9 positions match TRBD1. V gave up 3 bases and J gave up 2 bases; unmatched junction bases: 4. This CDR3 is 15 amino acids long. Germline V lookup: CDR1 MGHRA, CDR2 YSYEKL.

This rearrangement joins TRBV19 to TRBJ1-5, with D perhaps TRBD1 (5 bases). Germline values: CDR1 LNHDA, CDR2 SQIVND (reference sequence). This CDR3 is built from 13 residues. V was cut by 4 bases and J by 4 bases, with 8 bases left in between. Written as DNA, the CDR3 is TGTGCCAGTAGTACCGACAGAAATCAGCCCCAGCATTTT. Amino acids: CASSTDRNQPQHF.

This clone is a singleton in its sample. The gene calls are TRBV28 and TRBJ2-2; TRBD1 is a possible D gene (6 bases). From germline, CDR1 is MDHEN and CDR2 SYDVKM. This CDR3 region has 14 residues. The ends were cut back, 6 bases at V and 7 bases at J, with 15 bases in the middle. The CDR3 DNA follows: TGTGCCAGCAGACTTCAGGGGCCCCACGGGGAGCTGTTTTTT. Its protein is CASRLQGPHGELFF.

This chain connects TRBV4-1 to TRBJ2-2; 10 nucleotides line up with TRBD2. Germline loops: CDR1 MGHRA, CDR2 YSYEKL. The CDR3 is 16 amino acids. With 3 bases clipped from V and 7 bases from J, the junction kept 8 bases outside the gene matches. The CDR3 bases are TGCGCCAGCAGCCAGTACCTAGCGGGAGCGGGCGGGGAGCTGTTTTTT. The encoded protein is CASSQYLAGAGGELFF.

The gene calls are TRBV5-5 and TRBJ1-1; D possibly corresponds to TRBD1 (5 bases). V lost 4 bases and J 1 base, leaving 8 bases between the germline ends. Germline V gene sequence: CDR1 SGHKS, CDR2 YYEKEE (reference sequence). CDR3 length equals 13 residues. CDR3 amino acids: CASSRGGNTEAFF. CDR3 nucleotides: TGTGCCAGCAGCCGGGGGGGGAACACTGAAGCTTTCTTT. The whole variable domain, filled in from reference TRBV5-5 and TRBJ1-1, reads DAGVTQSPTHLIKTRGQQVTLRCSPISGHKSVSWYQQVLGQGPQFIFQYYEKEERGRGNFPDRFSARQFPNYSSELNVNALLLGDSALYLCASSRGGNTEAFFGQGTRLTVV.

This rearrangement joins TRBV7-2 to TRBJ1-5; D is unresolved. The germline V gene encodes CDR1 SGHTA and CDR2 FQGNSA. V lost 5 bases, J lost 5 bases, and 10 bases lay in between. The CDR3 extends over 13 amino acids. Written as DNA, the CDR3 is TGTGCCAGCAGCCCGGAGGTGGATCAGCCCCAGCATTTT. Encoded protein: CASSPEVDQPQHF.

The chain has TRBV4-3 and TRBJ1-2, with D possibly TRBD1 on 5 matching bases. The CDR3 has 16 amino acids. The germline CDR1 and CDR2 sequences are LGHNA and YSLEER. Between the trimmed V and J ends, which lost 0 bases and 4 bases, there was a span of 15 bases. In DNA form, the CDR3 reads TGCGCCAGCAGCCAAGATGGAACAGGTTTTTTCTATGGCTACACCTTC. It translates to CASSQDGTGFFYGYTF.

The chain joins TRBV20-1 to TRBJ2-7, with D hard to call. Deletions cut 7 bases from V and 3 bases from J, with 7 bases between. CDR3 length: 10 amino acids. Germline V lookup: CDR1 DFQATT, CDR2 SNEGSKA (reference sequence). The CDR3 region is CSDNYYEQYF. CDR3 bases: TGCAGTGATAATTACTACGAGCAGTACTTC.

This rearrangement joins TRBV2 to TRBJ2-3; D unresolved. Germline loops: CDR1 SNHLY, CDR2 FYNNEI. V gave up 6 bases and J gave up 0 bases, with 13 bases separating them. This CDR3 has 15 amino acids. This CDR3 is CASSLHKTSTDTQYF. The CDR3 DNA reads TGTGCCAGCAGCCTCCATAAAACTAGCACAGATACGCAGTATTTT. Full variable domain (rest looked up from reference TRBV2 and TRBJ2-3): EPEVTQTPSHQVTQMGQEVILRCVPISNHLYFYWYRQILGQKVEFLVSFYNNEISEKSEIFDDQFSVERPDGSNFTLKIRSTKLEDSAMYFCASSLHKTSTDTQYFGPGTRLTVL.

In its sample, this clone was seen once. The V gene is TRBV6-5, the J gene TRBJ1-2; D is possibly TRBD1 (6 bases). V lost 6 bases and J lost 8, with 16 bases in between. Germline CDR1 is MNHEY and CDR2 is SVGAGI. This CDR3 has 13 residues. CDR3 coding DNA: TGTGCCAGCAGCCCCTCGGCGGGGGCGGGCTACACCTTC. It translates to CASSPSAGAGYTF.

This chain joins TRBV19 and TRBJ1-4, with D perhaps TRBD1 (6 bases). This CDR3 has 15 residues. Trimming pared 6 bases from V and 8 bases from J, leaving 19 bases between. Germline V gene sequence: CDR1 LNHDA, CDR2 SQIVND (reference sequence). CDR3 bases: TGTGCCAGTAGGTCGACAGGAAGAGTTGGAGAAAAACTGTTTTTT. This translates into CASRSTGRVGEKLFF.

The CDR3 reads CASSWDRVGGDTQYF. DNA for the CDR3: TGTGCCAGCAGTTGGGACAGGGTAGGTGGAGATACGCAGTATTTT. The rearrangement uses TRBV28 and TRBJ2-3, with 9 bases fitting TRBD1. There are 15 residues in the CDR3. V was clipped by 4 bases and J by 5 bases; unmatched bases: 7. From germline, CDR1 is MDHEN and CDR2 SYDVKM.

The V gene is TRBV5-6, the J gene TRBJ2-2; TRBD1 agrees at 7 bases. This CDR3 has 16 residues. Germline CDR1 is SGHDT and CDR2 is YYEEEE. Trimming took 0 bases from V and 5 from J; bases not matched to a gene: 7. The CDR3 loop reads CASSLAWLRGTGELFF. CDR3 nucleotide sequence: TGTGCCAGCAGCTTGGCCTGGCTCAGGGGGACCGGGGAGCTGTTTTTT.

There are a few counts of this clone. The chain recombines TRBV4-1 with TRBJ1-1; D gene uncertain. The CDR3 consists of 17 residues. Trimming left V 1 base short and J 5 bases short, with 20 bases between. Germline V lookup: CDR1 MGHRA, CDR2 YSYEKL. As DNA, the CDR3 is TGCGCCAGCAGCCAAGCGACCCGGGGTGGAGGTAGGACTGAAGCTTTCTTT. Amino acid sequence: CASSQATRGGGRTEAFF.